This T cell receptor (beta chain) originates from a study of blood T cell repertoires in COVID-19. Germline V gene sequence: CDR1 LNHDA, CDR2 SQIVND (reference sequence). The length of the CDR3 is 13 residues. The V gene lost 6 bases and the J gene lost 6 bases, with 11 bases spanning the gap. In the original workflow: Amplification from reference gene primers served as the basis for estimated nucleated cell counts. TCRdb keeps only in-frame clones here, not all; method: immunoSEQ multiplex PCR. V and J calls and clone size are given by that table; D and trimming were obtained from the DNA. This table holds 65,000 or so clones, about 88% found once. This clone is a singleton in its sample.

The V gene is TRBV19, the J gene TRBJ2-2; weak D call: TRBD1 (6 bases). The TCR sequence derives from a man aged 55 to 70 with acute or convalescent COVID-19. Sequenced sample: peripheral blood. The CDR3 DNA is TGTGCCAGTAGCCTGACAGGCTCCGGGGAGCTGTTTTTT. Protein product: CASSLTGSGELFF. The variable domain in full, with the rest retrieved from reference TRBV19 and TRBJ2-2, is DGGITQSPKYLFRKEGQNVTLSCEQNLNHDAMYWYRQDPGQGLRLIYYSQIVNDFQKGDIAEGYSVSREKKESFPLTVTSAQKNPTAFYLCASSLTGSGELFFGEGSRLTVL.